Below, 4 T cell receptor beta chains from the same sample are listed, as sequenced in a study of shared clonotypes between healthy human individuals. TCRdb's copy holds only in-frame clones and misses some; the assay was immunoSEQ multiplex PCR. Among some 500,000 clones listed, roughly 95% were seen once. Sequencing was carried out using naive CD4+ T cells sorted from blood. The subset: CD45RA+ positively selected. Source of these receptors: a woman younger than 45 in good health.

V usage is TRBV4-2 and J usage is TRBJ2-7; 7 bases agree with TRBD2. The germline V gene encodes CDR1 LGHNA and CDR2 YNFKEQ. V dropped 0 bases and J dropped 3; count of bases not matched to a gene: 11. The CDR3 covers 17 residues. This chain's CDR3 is CASSQDLASGANYEQYF. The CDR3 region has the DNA TGTGCCAGCAGCCAAGATCTGGCTAGCGGAGCTAACTACGAGCAGTACTTC.

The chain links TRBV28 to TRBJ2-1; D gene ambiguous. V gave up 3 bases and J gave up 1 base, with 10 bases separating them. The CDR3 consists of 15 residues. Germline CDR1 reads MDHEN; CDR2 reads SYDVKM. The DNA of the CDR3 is TGTGCCAGCAGTTTCTTCGGGCGGTCCTACAATGAGCAGTTCTTC. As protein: CASSFFGRSYNEQFF.

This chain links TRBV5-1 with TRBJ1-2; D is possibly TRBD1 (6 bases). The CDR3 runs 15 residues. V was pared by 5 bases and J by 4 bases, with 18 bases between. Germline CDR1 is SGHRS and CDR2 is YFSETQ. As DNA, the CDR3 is TGCGCCAGCAGGCTCCTAGTGGACAGTATCTATGGCTACACCTTC. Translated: CASRLLVDSIYGYTF.

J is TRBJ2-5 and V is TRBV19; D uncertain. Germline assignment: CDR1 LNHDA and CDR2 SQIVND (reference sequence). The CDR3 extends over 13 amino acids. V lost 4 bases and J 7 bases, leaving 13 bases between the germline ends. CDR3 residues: CASSKGMDTTQYF. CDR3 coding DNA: TGTGCCAGTAGTAAAGGGATGGATACGACCCAGTACTTC.